The T cell receptor (beta chain) under discussion was sequenced for a study of cytomegalovirus exposure and HLA in healthy donors. CDR3 length equals 17 residues. Losses at the gene ends were 0 bases for V and 3 bases for J; bases not matched to a gene: 6. The germline V gene has CDR1 SGHRS and CDR2 YFSETQ. It was with 60 Vbeta and 13 Jbeta primers that the PCR ran. The protocol was immunoSEQ multiplex PCR, while the TCRdb copy is restricted to in-frame clones and leaves out a portion. Among under 200,000 clones listed, around nine tenths were seen once. The rearrangement links TRBV5-1 to TRBJ1-2; 12 bases agree with TRBD1. The sequence was obtained from a woman younger than 35 in good health and CMV-seronegative. Sequencing input: PBMCs. The CDR3 region has the DNA TGCGCCAGCAGCTTGGCCGGGACAGGGGGCGTCGACTATGGCTACACCTTC. Its translation: CASSLAGTGGVDYGYTF.